The 10 T cell receptor beta chains in this list originate from one sample, sequenced in a study of T cell repertoires in cytomegalovirus infection. Using its own MiXCR run on the reads, TCRdb lists one record per CDR3 protein. The sample has hundreds of thousands of distinct CDR3 sequences; roughly a third are singletons. No cognate antigen is known for these TCRs. Specimen: cultured CD8+ T cells from PBMCs, collected from culture after CMV antigen stimulation. The receptors were sampled from a human donor in good health (CMV status not recorded). Some clones in this sample may be carry-over from other donors' samples.

This rearrangement joins TRBV27 to TRBJ2-2; a possible D gene is TRBD2 (6 bases). The CDR3 runs 13 residues. Looked up from germline, CDR1 is MNHEY and CDR2 is SMNVEV (reference sequence). Trimming removed 4 bases at V and 6 bases at J, with 9 bases between. The CDR3 loop is CASSSGEAGELFF. In DNA, the CDR3 is TGTGCCAGCAGTTCGGGGGAGGCCGGGGAGCTGTTTTTT.

The rearrangement uses TRBV4-1 and TRBJ1-5, with D maybe TRBD1 (5 bases). The germline V and J ends were trimmed by 5 bases and 9 bases, with 17 bases remaining between them. The germline V gene has CDR1 MGHRA and CDR2 YSYEKL. The CDR3 contains 14 residues. The CDR3 reads CASSSEEGPRPQHF. The DNA of the CDR3 is TGCGCCAGCAGCAGCGAGGAGGGGCCGCGGCCCCAGCATTTT.

The J gene is TRBJ1-5, the V gene TRBV5-1, with D uncertain. The CDR3 runs to 12 residues. Germline-derived CDR1 and CDR2 are SGHRS and YFSETQ. Trimming took 4 bases from V and 11 from J, leaving 13 bases between them. CDR3 in amino acids: CASSPDGLTQHF. DNA for the CDR3: TGCGCCAGCAGCCCTGACGGTTTGACCCAGCATTTT. Filled out from reference TRBV5-1 and TRBJ1-5, the complete variable domain reads KAGVTQTPRYLIKTRGQQVTLSCSPISGHRSVSWYQQTPGQGLQFLFEYFSETQRNKGNFPGRFSGRQFSNSRSEMNVSTLELGDSALYLCASSPDGLTQHFGDGTRLSIL.

This clonotype was recorded many times. This chain links TRBV7-6 with TRBJ2-1, with TRBD1 matching over 7 bases. Germline assignment: CDR1 SGHVS and CDR2 FNYEAQ. This CDR3 spans 15 amino acids. V dropped 2 bases and J dropped 7; count of bases not matched to a gene: 8. This chain's CDR3 is CASSLRDSLLNEQFF. As DNA, the CDR3 is TGTGCCAGCAGCTTACGGGACAGTCTTTTGAATGAGCAGTTCTTC. Variable domain in full (rest from reference TRBV7-6 and TRBJ2-1): GAGVSQSPRYKVTKRGQDVALRCDPISGHVSLYWYRQALGQGPEFLTYFNYEAQQDKSGLPNDRFSAERPEGSISTLTIQRTEQRDSAMYRCASSLRDSLLNEQFFGPGTRLTVL.

This clonotype was recorded many times. Here the CDR3 DNA reads TGTGCCAGCACCCAAGGCCGGACTTCCATCTCTGGGGCCAACGTCCTGACTTTC. The encoded protein is CASTQGRTSISGANVLTF. This chain connects TRBV7-8 to TRBJ2-6, with D tentatively TRBD2 (5 bases). CDR1 SGHVS and CDR2 FQNEAQ come from the germline V gene. Trimming shortened V by 7 bases and J by 0 bases, and 19 bases separated the two germline ends. There are 18 residues in the CDR3.

The J gene is TRBJ2-7, the V gene TRBV19, with 7 bases identical to TRBD1. The trim removed 5 bases at V and 3 bases at J, leaving 10 bases unmatched. Germline assignment: CDR1 LNHDA and CDR2 SQIVND (reference sequence). This CDR3 is 15 amino acids long. The DNA of the CDR3 is TGTGCCAGTAGTCCGGCCGGGACAGCAGACTACGAGCAGTACTTC. Protein product: CASSPAGTADYEQYF.

This clonotype was counted a few times. The J gene is TRBJ2-7, the V gene TRBV6-7; TRBD1 agrees at 8 bases. TRBV6-7 is an ORF; its function is uncertain. Unmatched junction bases numbered 8, after V lost 4 bases and J lost 0 bases. CDR3 length: 16 amino acids. The CDR3 bases are TGTGCCAGCAGTTCCGACAGGGGCCTAACCTCCTACGAGCAGTACGTC. It yields the protein CASSSDRGLTSYEQYV.

J is TRBJ2-2 and V is TRBV7-6; the match to TRBD2 covers 8 bases. This CDR3 spans 14 amino acids. The germline V gene has CDR1 SGHVS and CDR2 FNYEAQ. V dropped 5 bases and J dropped 6; count of bases not matched to a gene: 5. CDR3 sequence (DNA): TGTGCCAGCAGCCAAGCGGGGGCGCCCGGGGAGCTGTTTTTT. Residues: CASSQAGAPGELFF. The whole variable domain, remainder taken from reference TRBV7-6 and TRBJ2-2, is GAGVSQSPRYKVTKRGQDVALRCDPISGHVSLYWYRQALGQGPEFLTYFNYEAQQDKSGLPNDRFSAERPEGSISTLTIQRTEQRDSAMYRCASSQAGAPGELFFGEGSRLTVL.

In its sample, this clonotype was seen a few times. The gene calls are TRBV6-1 and TRBJ2-1; no definite D call. The CDR3 spans 13 residues. From germline, CDR1 is MNHNS and CDR2 SASEGT. Trimming cost V 2 bases and J 5 bases, with 7 bases left between them. The chain's CDR3 is CASSEYSNNEQFF. CDR3 DNA: TGTGCCAGCAGTGAATACAGTAACAATGAGCAGTTCTTC.

The chain joins TRBV7-2 to TRBJ2-2; TRBD1 aligns across 9 bases. Germline V gene sequence: CDR1 SGHTA, CDR2 FQGNSA. V gave up 9 bases and J gave up 4 bases; unmatched junction bases: 9. This CDR3 is 15 amino acids long. CDR3 residues: CARLGDRAVTGELFF. The DNA of the CDR3 is TGTGCCAGGCTAGGGGACAGGGCTGTCACCGGGGAGCTGTTTTTT.